The T cell receptor beta chain under discussion was sequenced for a study of vaccination and CD4 T cells after COVID-19. In the study overall: Convalescent donors: six male, four female; seven Caucasian, two Asian, one multiracial, two Hispanic.

This CDR3 has 15 residues. Germline loops: CDR1 DFQATT, CDR2 SNEGSKA (reference sequence). V lost 0 bases and J lost 5, with 16 bases in between. Treatment here: roughly 10-day PBMC culture with coronavirus spike peptide pools or control peptides (ViraFEST assay). CD4+ T cells of the unexposed donor were collected before the COVID-19 pandemic (2011-2018). General observations from the study: Relatively few convalescent patients were studied; early post-infection timepoints were not included.

An Oncomine TCR Beta short-read assay was used to sequence the DNA from cultured CD4+ T cells. Researchers extracted genomic DNA from CD4+ T cells that had been cultured. TCRdb passed the PCR reads through MiXCR, listing each CDR3 protein once. There are approximately 9,100 distinct CDR3 sequences in the sample; about 37% occur only once, and 21% lies in the top ten. This clonotype was seen only a few times. The antigen remains undetermined. This sequence was found in a human donor in good health. This sequence joins TRBV20-1 and TRBJ1-1; D possibly corresponds to TRBD1 (5 bases). Specimen: CD4+ T cells from blood, cultured in vitro. In nucleotides, the CDR3 is TGCAGTGCTAGAGATCCGCCCCCCCGGGGGACTGAAGCTTTCTTT. Amino acid sequence: CSARDPPPRGTEAFF.